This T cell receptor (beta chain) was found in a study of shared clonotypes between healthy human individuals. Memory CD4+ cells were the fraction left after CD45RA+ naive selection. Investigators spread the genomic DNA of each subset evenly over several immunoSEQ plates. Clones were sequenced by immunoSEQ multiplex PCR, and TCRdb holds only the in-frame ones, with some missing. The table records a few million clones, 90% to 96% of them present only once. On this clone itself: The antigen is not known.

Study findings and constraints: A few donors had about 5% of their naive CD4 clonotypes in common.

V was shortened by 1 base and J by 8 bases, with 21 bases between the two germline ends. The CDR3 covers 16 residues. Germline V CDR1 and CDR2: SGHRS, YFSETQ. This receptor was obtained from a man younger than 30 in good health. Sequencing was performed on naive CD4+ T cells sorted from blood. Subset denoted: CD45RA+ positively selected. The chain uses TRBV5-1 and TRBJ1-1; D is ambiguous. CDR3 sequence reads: CASSLKPLKSRVEAFF. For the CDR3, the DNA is TGCGCCAGCAGCTTGAAACCCCTCAAGAGTAGGGTAGAAGCTTTCTTT.